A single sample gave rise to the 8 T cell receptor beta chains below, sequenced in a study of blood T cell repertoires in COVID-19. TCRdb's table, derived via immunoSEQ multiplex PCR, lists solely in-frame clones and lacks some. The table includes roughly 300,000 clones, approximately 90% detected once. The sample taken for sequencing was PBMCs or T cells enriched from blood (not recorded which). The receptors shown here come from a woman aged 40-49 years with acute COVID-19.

This CDR3 is CASSVGTRAYNEQFF. For the CDR3, the DNA is TGTGCCAGCAGCGTAGGGACTAGGGCCTACAATGAGCAGTTCTTC. The chain is built from TRBV9 and TRBJ2-1, with 7 bases that match TRBD2. This CDR3 has 15 residues. From germline, CDR1 is SGDLS and CDR2 YYNGEE. V shed 0 bases, J shed 2 bases, and the junction held 2 bases outside the gene matches.

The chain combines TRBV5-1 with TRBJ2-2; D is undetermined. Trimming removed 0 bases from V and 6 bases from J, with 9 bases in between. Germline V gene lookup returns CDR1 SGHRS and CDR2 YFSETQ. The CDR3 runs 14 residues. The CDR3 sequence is CASSLVGEAGELFF. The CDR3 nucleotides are TGCGCCAGCAGCTTGGTGGGTGAGGCCGGGGAGCTGTTTTTT.

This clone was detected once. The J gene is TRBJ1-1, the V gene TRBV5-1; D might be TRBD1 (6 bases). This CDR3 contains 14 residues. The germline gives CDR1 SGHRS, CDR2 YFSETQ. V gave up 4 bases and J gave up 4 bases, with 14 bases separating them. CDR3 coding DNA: TGCGCCAGCAGCCTAGTGAGGGGGTCCACTGAAGCTTTCTTT. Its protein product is CASSLVRGSTEAFF.

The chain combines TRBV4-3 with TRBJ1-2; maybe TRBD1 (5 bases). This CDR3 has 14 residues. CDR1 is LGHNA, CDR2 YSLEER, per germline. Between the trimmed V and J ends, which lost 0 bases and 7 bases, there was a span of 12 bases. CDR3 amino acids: CASSQEWQGGGYTF. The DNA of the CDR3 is TGCGCCAGCAGCCAAGAATGGCAGGGCGGTGGCTACACCTTC.

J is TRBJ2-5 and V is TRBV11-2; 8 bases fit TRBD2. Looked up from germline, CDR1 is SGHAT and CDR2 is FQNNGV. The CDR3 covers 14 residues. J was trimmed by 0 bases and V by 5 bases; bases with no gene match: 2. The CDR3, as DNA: TGTGCCAGCAGCCCGGGGGGGTACCAAGAGACCCAGTACTTC. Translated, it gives CASSPGGYQETQYF. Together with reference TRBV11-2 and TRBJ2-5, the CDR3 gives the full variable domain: EAGVAQSPRYKIIEKRQSVAFWCNPISGHATLYWYQQILGQGPKLLIQFQNNGVVDDSQLPKDRFSAERLKGVDSTLKIQPAKLEDSAVYLCASSPGGYQETQYFGPGTRLLVL.

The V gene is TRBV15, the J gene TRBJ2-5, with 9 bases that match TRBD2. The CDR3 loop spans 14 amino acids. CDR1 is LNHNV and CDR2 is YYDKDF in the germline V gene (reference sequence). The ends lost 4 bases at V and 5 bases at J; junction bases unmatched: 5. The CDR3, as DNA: TGTGCCACCAGCATAGGGACTAGCAAGGAGACCCAGTACTTC. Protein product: CATSIGTSKETQYF.

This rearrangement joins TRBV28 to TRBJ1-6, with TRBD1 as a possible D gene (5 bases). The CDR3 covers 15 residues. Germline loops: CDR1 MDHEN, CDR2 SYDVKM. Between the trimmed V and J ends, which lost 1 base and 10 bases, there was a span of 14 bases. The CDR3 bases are TGTGCCAGCAGTTTATTAAAGAGGCAGGGATCACCCCTCCACTTT. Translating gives CASSLLKRQGSPLHF.

DNA for the CDR3: TGTGCCAGTAGTACTAGCGGGGGGAACAATGAGCAGTTCTTC. Translating it yields CASSTSGGNNEQFF. This sequence joins TRBV19 and TRBJ2-1; 11 bases align to TRBD2. Per germline, CDR1 LNHDA and CDR2 SQIVND (reference sequence). V gave up 4 bases and J gave up 5 bases; unmatched junction bases: 1. CDR3 size: 14 residues.